This TCR beta chain appears in the sequencing data of a study of T cells in Graves' hyperthyroidism and ophthalmopathy. Notes on the study in general: Also found in blood were most expanded thyroid clonotypes above 0.001.

Thyroid ultrasound and orbital computed tomography, with clinical symptoms and serum thyroxine and TRAb, informed diagnoses. The TCR beta CDR3 regions underwent amplification using RNA transcripts as the source. The HTBI set primed first-round TCR CDR3 RT-PCR. TCRdb reprocessed the multiplex PCR reads via MiXCR and lists one record per CDR3 protein. Among roughly 500,000 distinct CDR3 sequences listed, just over 45% were seen once. V was cut by 6 bases and J by 2 bases, with 14 bases left in between. The CDR3 covers 14 residues. Germline CDR1 WSHSY, CDR2 SAAADI. Turning to this clonotype: The target antigen is unknown.

This sequence joins TRBV10-2 and TRBJ2-7, with no clear D. The sample consisted of peripheral blood or thyroid tissue (not recorded which). This TCR was recovered from an adult woman with Graves' disease, either hyperthyroidism or ophthalmopathy (not recorded which). Here the CDR3 DNA reads TGCGCCAGCAGCCAAGAATCAGGCACCTACGAGCAGTACTTC. Translated: CASSQESGTYEQYF.